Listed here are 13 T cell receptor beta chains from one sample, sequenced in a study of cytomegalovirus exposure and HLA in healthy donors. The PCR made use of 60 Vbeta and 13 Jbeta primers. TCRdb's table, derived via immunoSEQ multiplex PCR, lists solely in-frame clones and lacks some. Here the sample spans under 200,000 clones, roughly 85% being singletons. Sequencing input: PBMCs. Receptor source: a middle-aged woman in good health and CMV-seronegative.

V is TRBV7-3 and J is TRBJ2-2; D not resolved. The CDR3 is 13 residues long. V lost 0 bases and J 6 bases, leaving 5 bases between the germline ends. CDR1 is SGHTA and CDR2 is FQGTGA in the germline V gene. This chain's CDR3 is CASSLTIAGELFF. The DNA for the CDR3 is TGTGCCAGCAGCTTAACAATCGCCGGGGAGCTGTTTTTT.

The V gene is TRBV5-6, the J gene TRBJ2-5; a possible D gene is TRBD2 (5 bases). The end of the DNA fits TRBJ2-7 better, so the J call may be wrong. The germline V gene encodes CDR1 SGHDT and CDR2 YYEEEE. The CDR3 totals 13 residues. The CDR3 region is CASSRGASYEQYF. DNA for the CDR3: TGTGCCAGCAGCCGGGGTGCCTCCTACGAGCAGTACTTC.

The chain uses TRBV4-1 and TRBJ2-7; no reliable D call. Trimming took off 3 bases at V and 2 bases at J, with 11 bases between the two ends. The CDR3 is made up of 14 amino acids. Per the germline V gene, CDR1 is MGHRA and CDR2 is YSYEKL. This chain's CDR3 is CASSHPQKTYEQYF. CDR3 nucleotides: TGCGCCAGCAGCCATCCTCAGAAAACCTACGAGCAGTACTTC.

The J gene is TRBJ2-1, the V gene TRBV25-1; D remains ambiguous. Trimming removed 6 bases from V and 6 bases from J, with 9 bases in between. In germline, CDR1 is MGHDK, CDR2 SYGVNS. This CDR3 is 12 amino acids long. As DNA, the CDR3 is TGTGCCAGCAGAGAGAGACTCAATGAGCAGTTCTTC. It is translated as CASRERLNEQFF.

The CDR3 bases are TGTGCCAGCAGCGCGACAGGGGTCGATCAGCCCCAGCATTTT. Protein: CASSATGVDQPQHF. This chain links TRBV9 with TRBJ1-5; 8 bases are shared with TRBD1. Germline V CDR1 and CDR2: SGDLS, YYNGEE. The CDR3 runs 14 residues. V gave up 3 bases and J gave up 5 bases; unmatched junction bases: 4.

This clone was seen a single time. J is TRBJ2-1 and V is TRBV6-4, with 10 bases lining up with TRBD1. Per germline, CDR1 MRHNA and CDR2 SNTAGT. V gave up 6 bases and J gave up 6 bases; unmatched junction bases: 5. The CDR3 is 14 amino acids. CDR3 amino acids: CASSMRDRGNEQFF. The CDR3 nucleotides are TGTGCCAGCAGCATGCGGGACAGGGGCAATGAGCAGTTCTTC.

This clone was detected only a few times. The CDR3 sequence: CASSGRGGQPQHF. CDR3 DNA: TGTGCCAGCAGTGGAAGGGGGGGCCAGCCCCAGCATTTT. The chain employs TRBV6-1 and TRBJ1-5; possibly TRBD1 for D (6 bases). The CDR3 contains 13 residues. In germline, CDR1 is MNHNS, CDR2 SASEGT. Trimming removed 4 bases at V and 7 bases at J, with 11 bases between.

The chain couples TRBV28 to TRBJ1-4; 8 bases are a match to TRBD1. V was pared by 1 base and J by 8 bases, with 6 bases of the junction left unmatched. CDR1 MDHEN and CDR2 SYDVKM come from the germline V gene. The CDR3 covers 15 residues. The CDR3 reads CASSLSQGATEKLFF. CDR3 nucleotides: TGTGCCAGCAGTTTATCTCAGGGGGCGACCGAAAAACTGTTTTTT.

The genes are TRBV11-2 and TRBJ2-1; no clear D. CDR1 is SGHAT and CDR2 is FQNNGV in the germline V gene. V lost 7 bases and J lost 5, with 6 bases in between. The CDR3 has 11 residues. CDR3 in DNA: TGTGCCAGCACTAGAGACAATGAGCAGTTCTTC. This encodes CASTRDNEQFF.

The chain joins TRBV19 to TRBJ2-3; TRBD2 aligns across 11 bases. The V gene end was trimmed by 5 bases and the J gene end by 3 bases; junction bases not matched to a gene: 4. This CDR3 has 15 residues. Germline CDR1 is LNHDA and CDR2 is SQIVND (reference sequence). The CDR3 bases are TGTGCCAGTAGTTTACTAGCGGGAGAAACAGATACGCAGTATTTT. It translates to CASSLLAGETDTQYF.

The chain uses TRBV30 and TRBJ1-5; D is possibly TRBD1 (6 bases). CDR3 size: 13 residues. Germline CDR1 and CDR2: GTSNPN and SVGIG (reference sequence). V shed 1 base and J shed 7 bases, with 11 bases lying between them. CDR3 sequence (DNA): TGTGCCTGGAGTGGGGACACCCAACAGCCCCAGCATTTT. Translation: CAWSGDTQQPQHF. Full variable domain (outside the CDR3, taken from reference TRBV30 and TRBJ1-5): SQTIHQWPATLVQPVGSPLSLECTVEGTSNPNLYWYRQAAGRGLQLLFYSVGIGQISSEVPQNLSASRPQDRQFILSSKKLLLSDSGFYLCAWSGDTQQPQHFGDGTRLSIL.

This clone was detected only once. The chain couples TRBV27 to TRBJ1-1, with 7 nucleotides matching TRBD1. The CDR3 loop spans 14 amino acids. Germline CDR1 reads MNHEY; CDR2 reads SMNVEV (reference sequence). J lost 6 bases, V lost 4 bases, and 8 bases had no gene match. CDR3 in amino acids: CASSSQGYVAEAFF. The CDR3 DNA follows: TGTGCCAGCAGTTCACAGGGGTATGTCGCTGAAGCTTTCTTT.

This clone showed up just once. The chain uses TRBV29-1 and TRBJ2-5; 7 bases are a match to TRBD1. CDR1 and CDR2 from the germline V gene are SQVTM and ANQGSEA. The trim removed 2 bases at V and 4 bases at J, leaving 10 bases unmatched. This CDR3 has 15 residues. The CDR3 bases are TGCAGCGTTGAACTGTTAGGGGGCAAGGGAGAGACCCAGTACTTC. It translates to CSVELLGGKGETQYF.